This T cell receptor (beta chain) was retrieved from a study of blood T cell repertoires in COVID-19. Study summary: Whether acute or convalescent, the COVID-19 samples came from the United States, Italy and Spain. T cells, B-cell-depleted T cells, or PBMCs provided the cDNA or gDNA that served as material.

Assay: immunoSEQ multiplex PCR; the TCRdb copy retains only in-frame clones and omits some. This table holds 200,000 to 250,000 clones, around 88% found once. The CDR3 is 13 residues long. With 4 bases clipped from V and 7 bases from J, the junction kept 1 base outside the gene matches. The germline V gene has CDR1 MGHDK and CDR2 SYGVNS. Participants were placed into cohorts based on the clinical history they reported. Two negative PCRs, clearance, or symptom resolution characterized the recovered Cohort 3 donors. The receptor was isolated from a woman in her 50s who had recovered from COVID-19. The chain is built from TRBV25-1 and TRBJ1-6, with 7 bases that match TRBD1. Sequenced material: PBMCs or T cells enriched from blood (not recorded which). CDR3: CASSATGNSPLHF. The CDR3 DNA reads as TGTGCCAGCAGTGCGACAGGGAATTCACCCCTCCACTTT.